This record looks at one TCR beta chain sequence and its context. Germline V CDR1 and CDR2: SGHDT, YYEEEE. Trimming removed 6 bases from V and 0 bases from J, with 12 bases in between. CDR3 length: 14 amino acids. These data are taken from a study of blood T cell repertoires in COVID-19. On the study more broadly: Samples of COVID-19 (acute and convalescent) were obtained from the United States, Italy and Spain. T cells, B-cell-depleted T cells, or PBMCs provided the cDNA or gDNA that served as material.

In the original processing: Amplification from reference gene primers served as the basis for estimated nucleated cell counts. Sequencing used immunoSEQ multiplex PCR; TCRdb keeps in-frame clones, though not all of them. V, J and clone size are those of that table, while D and trimming were read from the DNA. The sample carries under 150,000 clones, roughly 88% recorded once. The receptor was derived from a woman younger than 45 with acute COVID-19. Sequences were obtained from PBMCs or T cells enriched from blood (not recorded which). The J gene is TRBJ1-1, the V gene TRBV5-6, with no clear D. This CDR3 is CASTLQLMNTEAFF. The CDR3 region has the DNA TGTGCCAGCACCTTACAGCTCATGAACACTGAAGCTTTCTTT.